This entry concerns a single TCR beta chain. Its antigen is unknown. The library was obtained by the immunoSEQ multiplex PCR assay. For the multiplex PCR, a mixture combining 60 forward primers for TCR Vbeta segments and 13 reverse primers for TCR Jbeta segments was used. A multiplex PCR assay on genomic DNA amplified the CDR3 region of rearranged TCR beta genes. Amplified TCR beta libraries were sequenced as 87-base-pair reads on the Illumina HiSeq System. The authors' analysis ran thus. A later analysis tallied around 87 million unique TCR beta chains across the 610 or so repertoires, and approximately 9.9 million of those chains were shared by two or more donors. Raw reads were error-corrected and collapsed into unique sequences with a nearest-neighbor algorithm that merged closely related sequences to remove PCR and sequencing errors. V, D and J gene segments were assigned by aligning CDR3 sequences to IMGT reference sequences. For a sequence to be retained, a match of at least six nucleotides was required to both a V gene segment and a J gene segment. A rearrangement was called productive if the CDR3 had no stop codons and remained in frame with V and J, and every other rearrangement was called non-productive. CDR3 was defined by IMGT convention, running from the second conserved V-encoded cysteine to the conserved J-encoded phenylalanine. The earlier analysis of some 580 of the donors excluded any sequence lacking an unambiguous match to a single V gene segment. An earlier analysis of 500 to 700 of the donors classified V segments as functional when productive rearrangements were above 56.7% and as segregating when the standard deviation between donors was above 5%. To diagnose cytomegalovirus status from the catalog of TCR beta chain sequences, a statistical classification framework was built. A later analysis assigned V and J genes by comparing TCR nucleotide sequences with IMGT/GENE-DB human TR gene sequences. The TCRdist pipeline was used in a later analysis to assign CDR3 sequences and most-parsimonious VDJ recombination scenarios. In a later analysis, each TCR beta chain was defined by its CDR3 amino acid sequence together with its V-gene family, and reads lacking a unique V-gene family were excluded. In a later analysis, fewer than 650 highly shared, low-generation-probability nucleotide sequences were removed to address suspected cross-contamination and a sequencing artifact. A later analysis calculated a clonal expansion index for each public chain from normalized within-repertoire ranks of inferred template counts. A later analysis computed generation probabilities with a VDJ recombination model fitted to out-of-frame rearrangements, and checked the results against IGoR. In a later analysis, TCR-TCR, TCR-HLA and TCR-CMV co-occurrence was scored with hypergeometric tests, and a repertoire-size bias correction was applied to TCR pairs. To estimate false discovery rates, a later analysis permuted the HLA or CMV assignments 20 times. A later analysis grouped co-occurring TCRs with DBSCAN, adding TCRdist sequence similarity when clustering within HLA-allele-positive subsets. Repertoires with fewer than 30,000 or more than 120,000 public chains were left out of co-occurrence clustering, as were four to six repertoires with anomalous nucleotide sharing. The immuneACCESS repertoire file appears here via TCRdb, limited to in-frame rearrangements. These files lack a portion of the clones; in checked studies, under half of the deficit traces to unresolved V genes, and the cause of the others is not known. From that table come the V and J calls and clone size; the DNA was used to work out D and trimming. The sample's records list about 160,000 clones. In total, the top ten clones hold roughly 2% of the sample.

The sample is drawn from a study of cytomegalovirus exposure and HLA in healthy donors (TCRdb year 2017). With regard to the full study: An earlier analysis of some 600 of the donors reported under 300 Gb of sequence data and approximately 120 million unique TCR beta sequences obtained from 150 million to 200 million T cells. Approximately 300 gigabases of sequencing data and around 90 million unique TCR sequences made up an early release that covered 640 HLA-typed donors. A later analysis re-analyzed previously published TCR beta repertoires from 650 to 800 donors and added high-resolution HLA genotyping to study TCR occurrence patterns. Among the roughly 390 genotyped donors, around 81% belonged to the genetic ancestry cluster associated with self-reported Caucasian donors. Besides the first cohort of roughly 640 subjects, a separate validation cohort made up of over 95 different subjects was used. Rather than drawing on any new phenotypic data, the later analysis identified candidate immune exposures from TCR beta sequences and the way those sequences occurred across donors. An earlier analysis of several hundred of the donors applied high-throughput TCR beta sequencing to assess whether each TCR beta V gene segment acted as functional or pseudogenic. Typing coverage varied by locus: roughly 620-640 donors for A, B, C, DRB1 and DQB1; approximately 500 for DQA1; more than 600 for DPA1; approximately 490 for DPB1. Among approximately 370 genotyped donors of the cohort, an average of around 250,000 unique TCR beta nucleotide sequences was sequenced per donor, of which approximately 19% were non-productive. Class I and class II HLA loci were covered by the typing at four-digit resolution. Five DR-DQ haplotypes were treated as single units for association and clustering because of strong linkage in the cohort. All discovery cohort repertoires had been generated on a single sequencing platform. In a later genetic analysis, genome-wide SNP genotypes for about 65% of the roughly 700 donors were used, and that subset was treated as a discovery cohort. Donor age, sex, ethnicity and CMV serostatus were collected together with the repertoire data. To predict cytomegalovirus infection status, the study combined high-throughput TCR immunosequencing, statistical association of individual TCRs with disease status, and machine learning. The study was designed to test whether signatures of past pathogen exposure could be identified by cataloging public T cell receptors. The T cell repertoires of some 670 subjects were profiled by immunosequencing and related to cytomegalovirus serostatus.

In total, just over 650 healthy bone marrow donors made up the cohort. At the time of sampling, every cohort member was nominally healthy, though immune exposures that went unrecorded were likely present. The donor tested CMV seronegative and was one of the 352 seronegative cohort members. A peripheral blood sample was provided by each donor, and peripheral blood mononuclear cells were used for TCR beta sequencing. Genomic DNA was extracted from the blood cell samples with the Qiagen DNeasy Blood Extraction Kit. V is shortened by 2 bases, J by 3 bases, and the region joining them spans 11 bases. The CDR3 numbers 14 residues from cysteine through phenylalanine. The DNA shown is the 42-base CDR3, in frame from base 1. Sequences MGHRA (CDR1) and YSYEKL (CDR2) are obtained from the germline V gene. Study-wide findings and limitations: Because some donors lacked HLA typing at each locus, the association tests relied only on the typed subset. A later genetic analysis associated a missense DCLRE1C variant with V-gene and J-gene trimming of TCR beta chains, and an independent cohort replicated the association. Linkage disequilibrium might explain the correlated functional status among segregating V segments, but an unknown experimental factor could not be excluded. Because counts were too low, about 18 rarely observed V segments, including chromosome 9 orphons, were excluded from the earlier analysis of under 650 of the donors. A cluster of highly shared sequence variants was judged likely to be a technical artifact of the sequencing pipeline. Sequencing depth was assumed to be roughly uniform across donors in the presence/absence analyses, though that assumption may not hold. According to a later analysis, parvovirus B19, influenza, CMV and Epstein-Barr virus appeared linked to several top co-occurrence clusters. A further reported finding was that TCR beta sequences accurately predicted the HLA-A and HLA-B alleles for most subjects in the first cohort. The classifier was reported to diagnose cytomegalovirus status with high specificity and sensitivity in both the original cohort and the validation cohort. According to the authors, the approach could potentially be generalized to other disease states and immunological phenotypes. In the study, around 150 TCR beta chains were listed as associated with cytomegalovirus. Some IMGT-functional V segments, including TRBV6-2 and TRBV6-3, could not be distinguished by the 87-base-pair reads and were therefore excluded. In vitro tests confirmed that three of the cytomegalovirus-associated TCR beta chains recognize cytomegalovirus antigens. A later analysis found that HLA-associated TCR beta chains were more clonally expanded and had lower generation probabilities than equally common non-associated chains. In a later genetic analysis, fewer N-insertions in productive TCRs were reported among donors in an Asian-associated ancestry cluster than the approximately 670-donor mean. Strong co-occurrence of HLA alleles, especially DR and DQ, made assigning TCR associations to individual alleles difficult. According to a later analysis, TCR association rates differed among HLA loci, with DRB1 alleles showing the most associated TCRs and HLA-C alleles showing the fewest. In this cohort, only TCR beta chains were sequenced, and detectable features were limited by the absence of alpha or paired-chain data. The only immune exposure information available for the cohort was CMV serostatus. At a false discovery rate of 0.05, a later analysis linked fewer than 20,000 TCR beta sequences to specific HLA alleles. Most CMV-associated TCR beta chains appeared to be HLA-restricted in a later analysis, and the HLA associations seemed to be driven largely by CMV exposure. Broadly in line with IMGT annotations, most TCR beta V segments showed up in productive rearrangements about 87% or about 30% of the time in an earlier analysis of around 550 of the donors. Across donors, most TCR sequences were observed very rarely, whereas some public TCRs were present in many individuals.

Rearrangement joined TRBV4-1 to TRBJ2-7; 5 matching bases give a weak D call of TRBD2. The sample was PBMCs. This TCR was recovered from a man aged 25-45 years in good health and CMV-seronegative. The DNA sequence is TGCGCCAGCAGCCAAACTAGTTACAACTACGAGCAGTACTTC. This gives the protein CASSQTSYNYEQYF.